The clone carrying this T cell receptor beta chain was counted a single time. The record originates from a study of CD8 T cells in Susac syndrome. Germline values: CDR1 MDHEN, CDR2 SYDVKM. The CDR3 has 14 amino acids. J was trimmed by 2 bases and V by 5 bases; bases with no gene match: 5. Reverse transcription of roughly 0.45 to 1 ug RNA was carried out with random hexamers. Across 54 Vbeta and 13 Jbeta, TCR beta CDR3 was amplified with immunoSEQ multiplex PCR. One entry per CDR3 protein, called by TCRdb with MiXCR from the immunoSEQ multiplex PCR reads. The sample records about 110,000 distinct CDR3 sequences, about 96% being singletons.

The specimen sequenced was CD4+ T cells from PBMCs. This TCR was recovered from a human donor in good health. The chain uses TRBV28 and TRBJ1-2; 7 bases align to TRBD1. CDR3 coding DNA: TGTGCCAGCAGTGAAGGGACAGCCAACTATGGCTACACCTTC. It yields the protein CASSEGTANYGYTF.